One and the same sample provided the 2 T cell receptor beta chains below, sequenced in a study of OX40 agonist ivuxolimab in advanced cancers. Data came from immunoSEQ multiplex PCR; TCRdb stores just in-frame clones and leaves some out. The profile shows 12,000 to 15,000 clones, about 80% of them singletons. Source: CD4+ or CD8+ T cells sorted from blood, taken in a trial of the OX40 agonist ivuxolimab. These receptors were taken from an adult with an advanced solid tumor such as melanoma, head and neck, liver or kidney cancer.

The CDR3 here is CATSRDRGTEAFF. The CDR3 DNA follows: TGTGCCACCAGCAGAGATCGGGGCACTGAAGCTTTCTTT. The rearrangement uses TRBV15 and TRBJ1-1, with D hard to call. V lost 0 bases, J lost 4 bases, and 6 bases lay in between. Germline V gives CDR1 LNHNV, CDR2 YYDKDF (reference sequence). The CDR3 extends over 13 amino acids.

The J gene is TRBJ1-4, the V gene TRBV5-6, with 7 bases fitting TRBD1. The ends lost 3 bases at V and 5 bases at J; junction bases unmatched: 7. This CDR3 spans 15 amino acids. The germline V gene has CDR1 SGHDT and CDR2 YYEEEE. The CDR3 loop is CASSWATRGNEKLFF. CDR3 in DNA: TGTGCCAGCAGCTGGGCCACCAGGGGGAATGAAAAACTGTTTTTT.